The 20 T cell receptor beta chains given below trace back to one sample, sequenced in a study of T cell responses to AZD1222 COVID-19 vaccine. Repertoires were generated with immunoSEQ multiplex PCR, while TCRdb's copy carries only in-frame clones and drops some. In the table there are around 180,000 clones, about nine tenths of which are singletons. The material was peripheral blood, obtained on day 0 of AZD1222 vaccination. The receptors shown here come from an adult in good health.

The rearrangement links TRBV4-3 to TRBJ1-1, with no clear D. The CDR3 length is 15 residues. Germline CDR1 is LGHNA and CDR2 is YSLEER. V lost 3 bases, J lost 2 bases, and 13 bases lay in between. This CDR3 is CASSHQRARNTEAFF. In DNA, the CDR3 is TGCGCCAGCAGCCACCAAAGGGCCCGTAACACTGAAGCTTTCTTT.

This chain joins TRBV9 and TRBJ2-1; 8 nucleotides agree with TRBD2. The CDR3 runs 15 residues. Germline V CDR1 and CDR2: SGDLS, YYNGEE. V lost 0 bases and J lost 8; bases outside the gene matches: 7. CDR3 DNA: TGTGCCAGCAGCGTAGGTAGCGGGGCCACGGATGAGCAGTTCTTC. Translated, it gives CASSVGSGATDEQFF.

The rearrangement joins TRBV4-2 to TRBJ2-7, with D uncertain. Germline lookup yields CDR1 LGHNA and CDR2 YNFKEQ. Trimming stripped 3 bases from V and 2 bases from J, with 14 bases between. The CDR3 spans 15 residues. The CDR3 DNA reads TGTGCCAGCAGCCAGGACCCTTCAACGACCTACGAGCAGTACTTC. This codes for CASSQDPSTTYEQYF.

This rearrangement joins TRBV5-1 to TRBJ2-3; 8 bases agree with TRBD2. J was trimmed by 1 base and V by 6 bases; bases with no gene match: 7. The length of the CDR3 is 15 residues. Germline V gives CDR1 SGHRS, CDR2 YFSETQ. This CDR3 is CASKLRAGGTDTQYF. The CDR3 nucleotides are TGCGCCAGCAAATTACGAGCGGGGGGCACAGATACGCAGTATTTT.

This chain joins TRBV4-1 and TRBJ2-1; D remains unclear. The CDR3 consists of 16 residues. Germline-derived CDR1 and CDR2 are MGHRA and YSYEKL. V lost 0 bases to trimming and J lost 0 bases, with 9 bases between them. CDR3 protein: CASSQDPLFSYNEQFF. As DNA, the CDR3 is TGCGCCAGCAGCCAAGATCCCCTTTTCTCCTACAATGAGCAGTTCTTC.

The rearrangement joins TRBV7-2 to TRBJ1-4; D is undetermined. The germline V gene encodes CDR1 SGHTA and CDR2 FQGNSA. V gave up 6 bases and J gave up 7 bases, with 21 bases separating them. This CDR3 has 16 amino acids. Written as DNA, the CDR3 is TGTGCCAGCAGTCTTACCAACGTGGGCGCCAGTGAAAAACTGTTTTTT. It is translated as CASSLTNVGASEKLFF.

Regarding this clone: At one boundary the junction diverges from the germline segment, which might be a read error. The V and J genes are TRBV3-1 (or the pseudogene TRBV3-2) and TRBJ1-6, with TRBD1 matching over 7 bases. This CDR3 is built from 15 residues. Germline values: CDR1 LGHDT, CDR2 YNNKEL (reference sequence). The CDR3 DNA follows: TGTGCCAGCAGCGAAGACAGGGCCCATAATTCACCCCTCCACTTT. Amino acids: CASSEDRAHNSPLHF.

This chain's CDR3 is CASSQELAGKYEQYF. For the CDR3, the DNA is TGTGCCAGCAGCCAAGAACTAGCGGGGAAGTACGAGCAGTACTTC. J is TRBJ2-7 and V is TRBV4-2; 10 bases map to TRBD2. The CDR3 sequence is 15 residues long. Looked up from germline, CDR1 is LGHNA and CDR2 is YNFKEQ. With 0 bases clipped from V and 4 bases from J, the junction kept 3 bases outside the gene matches.

The sample holds a few counts of this clone. The chain uses TRBV20-1 and TRBJ1-1; no clear D. Germline V gives CDR1 DFQATT, CDR2 SNEGSKA (reference sequence). This CDR3 contains 11 residues. Trimming pared 4 bases from V and 8 bases from J, leaving 11 bases between. The CDR3 bases are TGCAGTGCTAAGCAGGAAAGGGAAGCTTTCTTT. This translates into CSAKQEREAFF.

The chain links TRBV12-3 or TRBV12-4 to TRBJ1-5, with D possibly matching TRBD1 (5 bases). The CDR3 contains 12 residues. The V gene lost 7 bases and the J gene lost 7 bases, with 11 bases spanning the gap. CDR3 sequence (DNA): TGTGCCAGCAAACAGGAGGGACAGCCCCAGCATTTT. Encoded protein: CASKQEGQPQHF.

The chain employs TRBV10-1 and TRBJ2-5; perhaps D is TRBD1 or TRBD2 (5 bases each). The V and J ends lost 7 bases and 5 bases respectively, with 17 bases between them. The germline V gene has CDR1 WNHNN and CDR2 SYGVQD (reference sequence). The CDR3 has 14 amino acids. The CDR3 spells CASKRGDPGETQYF. The DNA for the CDR3 is TGCGCCAGCAAAAGAGGGGACCCTGGGGAGACCCAGTACTTC.

The chain uses TRBV28 and TRBJ1-1; D unclear. There are 13 residues in the CDR3. The germline gives CDR1 MDHEN, CDR2 SYDVKM. Trimming stripped 3 bases from V and 6 bases from J, with 11 bases between. This CDR3 is CASSFRSSAEAFF. DNA for the CDR3: TGTGCCAGCAGTTTCCGCAGTAGCGCTGAAGCTTTCTTT.

The rearrangement joins TRBV29-1 to TRBJ2-3; 12 bases match TRBD2. This CDR3 is 13 amino acids long. V shed 8 bases and J 4 bases; nucleotides not matched to a gene: 4. CDR1 and CDR2 from the germline V gene are SQVTM and ANQGSEA. CDR3 in DNA: TGCAGCTCCACTAGCGGGGGGCCAGATACGCAGTATTTT. The encoded protein is CSSTSGGPDTQYF.

About this clone: The same CDR3 is also encoded by other DNA sequences in this sample. This chain links TRBV5-1 with TRBJ1-6, with 8 bases fitting TRBD1. The J segment lost 7 bases and the V segment lost 0 bases, leaving 0 bases of the junction unmatched. CDR3 length: 14 amino acids. Germline V gives CDR1 SGHRS, CDR2 YFSETQ. DNA for the CDR3: TGCGCCAGCAGCTTGGGACAGGGGAATTCACCCCTCCACTTT. Its translation: CASSLGQGNSPLHF. The variable domain in full, completed from reference TRBV5-1 and TRBJ1-6, reads KAGVTQTPRYLIKTRGQQVTLSCSPISGHRSVSWYQQTPGQGLQFLFEYFSETQRNKGNFPGRFSGRQFSNSRSEMNVSTLELGDSALYLCASSLGQGNSPLHFGNGTRLTVT.

V and J are TRBV29-1 and TRBJ1-3, with 10 bases matching TRBD1. Unmatched junction bases numbered 7, after V lost 4 bases and J lost 4 bases. The CDR3 extends over 15 amino acids. The germline CDR1 and CDR2 sequences are SQVTM and ANQGSEA. CDR3 nucleotides: TGCAGCGTTGGGGGTGACAGGGGGCTGGGAAACACCATATATTTT. Translating gives CSVGGDRGLGNTIYF.

This rearrangement joins TRBV5-6 to TRBJ2-7, with 7 nucleotides matching TRBD1. Germline trimming cut 3 bases from V and 4 bases from J; bases unmatched to any gene: 7. Germline V CDR1 and CDR2: SGHDT, YYEEEE. The CDR3 extends over 14 amino acids. The CDR3 DNA reads as TGTGCCAGCAGCTCACAGGGGAAGGGTTACGAGCAGTACTTC. Translated, it gives CASSSQGKGYEQYF.

The V and J genes are TRBV25-1 and TRBJ1-2, with TRBD1 identical over 7 bases. CDR1 is MGHDK, CDR2 SYGVNS, per germline. V was pared by 4 bases and J by 8 bases, with 10 bases of the junction left unmatched. The CDR3 spans 14 residues. CDR3 sequence reads: CASSGLQGSEGYTF. The CDR3 nucleotides are TGTGCCAGCAGTGGCTTACAGGGGAGCGAGGGCTACACCTTC.

The CDR3 loop is CATSRDAGYSNQPQHF. CDR3 coding DNA: TGTGCCACCAGCAGAGATGCAGGGTACAGCAATCAGCCCCAGCATTTT. The chain uses TRBV15 and TRBJ1-5, with a tentative D call TRBD1 (5 bases). V gave up 0 bases and J gave up 1 base, with 10 bases separating them. CDR3 length: 16 amino acids. Germline V CDR1 and CDR2: LNHNV, YYDKDF (reference sequence).

This chain connects TRBV24-1 to TRBJ2-3, with 10 bases aligning to TRBD2. Trimming removed 3 bases from V and 8 bases from J; junction bases left unmatched: 7. The CDR3 spans 15 residues. CDR1 and CDR2 from the germline V gene are KGHDR and SFDVKD. CDR3 loop: CATSDPSGGGSTQYF. The CDR3 DNA follows: TGTGCCACCAGTGATCCTAGCGGGGGCGGGAGTACGCAGTATTTT.

The chain carries TRBV27 and TRBJ1-2, with a tentative D call TRBD1 (5 bases). CDR3 length: 14 amino acids. V lost 3 bases and J lost 8, with 16 bases in between. Germline CDR1 and CDR2: MNHEY and SMNVEV (reference sequence). The CDR3 sequence is CASSLSLRGEGYTF. CDR3 DNA: TGTGCCAGCAGTTTGTCGCTCCGGGGGGAGGGCTACACCTTC.